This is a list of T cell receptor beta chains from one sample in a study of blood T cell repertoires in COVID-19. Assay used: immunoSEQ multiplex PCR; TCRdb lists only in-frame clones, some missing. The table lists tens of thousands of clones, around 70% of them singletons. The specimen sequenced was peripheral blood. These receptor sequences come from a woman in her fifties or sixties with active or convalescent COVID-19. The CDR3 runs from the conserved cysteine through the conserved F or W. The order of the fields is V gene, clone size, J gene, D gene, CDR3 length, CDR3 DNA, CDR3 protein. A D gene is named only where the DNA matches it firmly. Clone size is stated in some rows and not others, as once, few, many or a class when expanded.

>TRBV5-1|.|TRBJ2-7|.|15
TGCGCCAGCAGCTTACGGACAGAGACATGGAGGGAGCAGTACTTC
CASSLRTETWREQYF
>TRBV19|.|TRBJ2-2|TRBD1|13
TGTGCCAGTAGTCGGGACAGGGTGGAGGAGCTGTTTTTT
CASSRDRVEELFF
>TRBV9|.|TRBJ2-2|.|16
TGTGCCAGCAGCGTAGGTTACAGAGAGAACACCGGGGAGCTGTTTTTT
CASSVGYRENTGELFF
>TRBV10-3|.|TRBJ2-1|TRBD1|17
TGTGCCATCAGTGAGTCCCTGGACAGGGGAAAGTCCAATGAGCAGTTCTTC
CAISESLDRGKSNEQFF
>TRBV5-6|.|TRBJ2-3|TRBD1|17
TGTGCCAGCAGCCCATACGGACAGGCCGCTGGAACAGATACGCAGTATTTT
CASSPYGQAAGTDTQYF
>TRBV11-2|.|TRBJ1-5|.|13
TGTGCCAGCAGCTTAGGTACGGGTCAGCCCCAGCATTTT
CASSLGTGQPQHF
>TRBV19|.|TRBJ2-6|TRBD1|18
TGTGCCAGTAGTACCCGACAGGGGGCGCAGGCTGGGGCCAACGTCCTGACTTTC
CASSTRQGAQAGANVLTF
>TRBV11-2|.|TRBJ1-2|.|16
TGTGCCAGCAGCTTAGTCTTAGACTCAGGGATCGGTGGCTACACCTTC
CASSLVLDSGIGGYTF
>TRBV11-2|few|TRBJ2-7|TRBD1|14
TGTGCCAGCAGCCCGATACAGGGGTTGGCCGAGCAGTACTTC
CASSPIQGLAEQYF
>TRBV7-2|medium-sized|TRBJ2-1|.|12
TGTGCCAGCAGCCCGGTCACCAATGAGCAGTTCTTC
CASSPVTNEQFF
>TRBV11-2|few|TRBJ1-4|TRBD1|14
TGTGCCAGCAGCTCGACAGGGGGGGGAAAAAAACTGTTTTTT
CASSSTGGGKKLFF
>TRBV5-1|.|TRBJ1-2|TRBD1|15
TGCGCCAGCAGCTCGGGACAGGCAAGCTGGGATGGCTACACCTTC
CASSSGQASWDGYTF
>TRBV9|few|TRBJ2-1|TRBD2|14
TGTCCGAGGACTAGCGGGAGCTCCTACAATGAGCAGTTCTTC
CPRTSGSSYNEQFF